The clone carrying this T cell receptor beta chain has ten or more counts. Its antigen is undetermined. The data were obtained in a study of T cell repertoires in cytomegalovirus infection. Study context: CMV infection plus the matching HLA type was flagged by public TCR beta signatures.

The study, taken as a whole, reports: In two of eight donors, the top clonotype was HLA-C-restricted CMV-specific.

The CDR3 covers 17 residues. V lost 2 bases and J 0 bases, leaving 13 bases between the germline ends. In germline, CDR1 is SGHVS, CDR2 FQNEAQ. Each CDR3 protein gets one entry after TCRdb re-called the reads with MiXCR. This sample has nearly 700,000 distinct CDR3 sequences, with about 30% found just once. This chain connects TRBV7-8 to TRBJ1-4; unclear D gene. This sequence originates from a human donor in good health (CMV status not recorded). Some clones in this sample may be carry-over from other donors' samples. The source material was cultured PBMCs, sampled from culture after CMV antigen stimulation. The CDR3 region is CASSLPRTVATNEKLFF. The CDR3 coding sequence is TGTGCCAGCAGCTTACCGCGGACGGTTGCAACTAATGAAAAACTGTTTTTT.